This TCR beta chain was sequenced for a study of cytomegalovirus exposure and HLA in healthy donors. Study-level points and caveats: TCR beta chains numbering under 200 were designated cytomegalovirus-associated.

CDR3 length: 13 residues. From germline, CDR1 is GTSNPN and CDR2 SVGIG (reference sequence). V was pared by 0 bases and J by 2 bases, with 8 bases between. On this clone itself: Antigen specificity is unknown.

It was with 60 Vbeta and 13 Jbeta primers that the PCR ran. Original processing methods: In a later analysis, the count reached about 82 million unique TCR beta chains, with about 11 million shared. Generated by immunoSEQ multiplex PCR, the TCRdb table keeps only in-frame clones and is missing some. V, J and clone size were drawn from that table, and D and trimming were deduced from the DNA. The sample table sets out more than 45,000 clones. The receptor was isolated from a woman aged 30 to 39 in good health and CMV-seropositive. The sample taken for sequencing was PBMCs. The chain uses TRBV30 and TRBJ2-7; D not certain. In DNA, the CDR3 is TGTGCCTGGAGTGTAGCCCACCCCTACGAGCAGTACTTC. It is translated as CAWSVAHPYEQYF.